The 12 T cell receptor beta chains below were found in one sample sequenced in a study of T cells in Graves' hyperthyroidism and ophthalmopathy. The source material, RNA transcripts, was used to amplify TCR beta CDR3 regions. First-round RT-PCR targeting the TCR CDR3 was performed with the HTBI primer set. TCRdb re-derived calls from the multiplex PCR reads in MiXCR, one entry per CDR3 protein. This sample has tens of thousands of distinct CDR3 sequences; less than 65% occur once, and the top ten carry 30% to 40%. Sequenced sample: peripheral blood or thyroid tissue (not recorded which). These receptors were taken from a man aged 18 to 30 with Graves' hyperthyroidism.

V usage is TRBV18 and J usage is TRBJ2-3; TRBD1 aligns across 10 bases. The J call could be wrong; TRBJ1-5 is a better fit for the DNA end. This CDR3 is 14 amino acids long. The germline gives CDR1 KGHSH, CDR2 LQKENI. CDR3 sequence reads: CASSPTGGTDTQHF. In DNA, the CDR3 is TGTGCCAGCTCACCGACAGGGGGCACAGATACGCAGCATTTT.

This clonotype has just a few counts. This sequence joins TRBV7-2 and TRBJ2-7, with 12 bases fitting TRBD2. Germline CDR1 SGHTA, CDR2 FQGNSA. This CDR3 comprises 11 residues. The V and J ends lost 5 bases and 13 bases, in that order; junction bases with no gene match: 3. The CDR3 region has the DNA TGTGCCAGCAGCATGACTAGCGGGGGCTACTTC. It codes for CASSMTSGGYF.

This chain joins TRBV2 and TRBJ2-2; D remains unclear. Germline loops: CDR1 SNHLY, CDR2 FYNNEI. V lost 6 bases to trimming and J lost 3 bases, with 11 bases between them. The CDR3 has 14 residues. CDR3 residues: CASRHKRDTGELFF. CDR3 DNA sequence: TGTGCCAGCAGACACAAGCGCGACACCGGGGAGCTGTTTTTT.

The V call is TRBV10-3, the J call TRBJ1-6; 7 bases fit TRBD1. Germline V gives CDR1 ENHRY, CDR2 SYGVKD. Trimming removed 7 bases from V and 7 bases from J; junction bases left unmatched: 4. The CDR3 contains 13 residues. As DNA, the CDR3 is TGTGCCATCAAGACAGGGCGGAATTCACCCCTCCACTTT. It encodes CAIKTGRNSPLHF.

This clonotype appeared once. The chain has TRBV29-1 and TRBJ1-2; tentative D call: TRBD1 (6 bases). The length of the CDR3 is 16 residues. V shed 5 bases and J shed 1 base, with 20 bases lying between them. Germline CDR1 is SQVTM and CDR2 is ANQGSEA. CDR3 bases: TGCAGCGTTTGGGGGACAATGGAGGAAGATAACTATGGCTACACCTTC. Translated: CSVWGTMEEDNYGYTF.

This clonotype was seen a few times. CDR3 nucleotide sequence: TGTGCCAGCACATTTAGCGGGGACCAAGAGACCCAGTACTTC. It encodes CASTFSGDQETQYF. V and J are TRBV2 and TRBJ2-5; 8 bases match TRBD2. The ends lost 7 bases at V and 0 bases at J; junction bases unmatched: 4. This CDR3 has 14 amino acids. Germline V gene sequence: CDR1 SNHLY, CDR2 FYNNEI.

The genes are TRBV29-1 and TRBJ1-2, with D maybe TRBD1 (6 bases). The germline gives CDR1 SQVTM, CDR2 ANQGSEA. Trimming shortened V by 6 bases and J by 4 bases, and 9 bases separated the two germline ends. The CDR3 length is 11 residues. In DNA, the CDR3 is TGCAGCGTCGGGGGCGGCTATGGCTACACCTTC. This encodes CSVGGGYGYTF. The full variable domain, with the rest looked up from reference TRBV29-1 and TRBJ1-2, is SAVISQKPSRDICQRGTSLTIQCQVDSQVTMMFWYRQQPGQSLTLIATANQGSEATYESGFVIDKFPISRPNLTFSTLTVSNMSPEDSSIYLCSVGGGYGYTFGSGTRLTVV.

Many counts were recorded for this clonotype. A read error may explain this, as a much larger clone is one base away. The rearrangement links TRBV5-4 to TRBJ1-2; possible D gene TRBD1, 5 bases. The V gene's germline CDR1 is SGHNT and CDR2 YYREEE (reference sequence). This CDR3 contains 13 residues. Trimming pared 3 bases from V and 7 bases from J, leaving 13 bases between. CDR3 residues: CASSSLGRGGYTF. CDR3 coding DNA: TGTGCCAGCAGCTCGCTGGGACGTGGTGGCTACACCTTC. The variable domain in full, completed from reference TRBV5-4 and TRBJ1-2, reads ETGVTQSPTHLIKTRGQQVTLRCSSQSGHNTVSWYQQALGQGPQFIFQYYREEENGRGNFPPRFSGLQFPNYSSELNVNALELDDSALYLCASSSLGRGGYTFGSGTRLTVV.

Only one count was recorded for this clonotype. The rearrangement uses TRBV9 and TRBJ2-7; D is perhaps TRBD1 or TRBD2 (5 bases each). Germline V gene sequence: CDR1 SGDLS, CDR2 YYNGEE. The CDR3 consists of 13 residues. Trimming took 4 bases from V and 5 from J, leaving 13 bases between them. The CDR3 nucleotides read TGTGCCAGCAGCTCGCGCTTGGGGGACGAGCAGTACTTC. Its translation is CASSSRLGDEQYF.

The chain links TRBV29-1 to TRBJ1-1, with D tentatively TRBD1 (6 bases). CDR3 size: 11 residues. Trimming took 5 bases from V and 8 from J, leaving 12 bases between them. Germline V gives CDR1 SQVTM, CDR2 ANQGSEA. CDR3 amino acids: CSVRTGREAFF. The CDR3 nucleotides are TGCAGCGTTCGTACAGGGAGGGAAGCTTTCTTT.

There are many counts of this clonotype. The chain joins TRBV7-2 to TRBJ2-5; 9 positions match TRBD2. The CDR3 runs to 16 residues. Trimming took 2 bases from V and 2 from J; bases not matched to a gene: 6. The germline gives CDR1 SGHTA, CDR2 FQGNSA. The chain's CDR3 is CASSLNSGRDQETQYF. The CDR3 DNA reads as TGTGCCAGCAGCTTAAATAGCGGGAGAGATCAAGAGACCCAGTACTTC.

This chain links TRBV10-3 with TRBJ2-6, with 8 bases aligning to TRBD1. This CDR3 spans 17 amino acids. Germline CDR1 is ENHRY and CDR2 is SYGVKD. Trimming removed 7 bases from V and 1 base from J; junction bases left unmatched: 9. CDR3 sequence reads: CAIKSDRVMSGANVLTF. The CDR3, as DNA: TGTGCCATCAAGTCGGACAGGGTGATGTCTGGGGCCAACGTCCTGACTTTC.